The following is a T cell receptor (beta chain) sequence with its context. Its antigen is as yet unknown. An end of the junction differs from the germline gene, which may be a read error. This record comes from a study of cytomegalovirus exposure and HLA in healthy donors. Study in general: Both the 95 to 150 validation repertoires and the approximately 700 first-cohort repertoires used the same platform, as reported by a later analysis.

The CDR3 spans 14 residues. Per the germline V gene, CDR1 is SNHLY and CDR2 is FYNNEI. Overall study results and limits: The study put 150 or so TCR beta chains on its list as cytomegalovirus-associated. The tendency of first-cohort TCR clusters to co-occur in the 90 to 150 validation repertoires emerged from a later analysis.

This table comes from immunoSEQ multiplex PCR, and its TCRdb copy is limited to in-frame clones, with some not included. Of more than 35,000 clones detected, just under 95% appear once; the ten largest clones hold around 3.4%. Sequencing was carried out using PBMCs. The TCR comes from a man aged 18 to 29 in good health and CMV-seronegative. The genes are TRBV2 and TRBJ2-2, with TRBD1 matching over 7 bases. CDR3 nucleotides: TGTGCCAGCAGGGAAGACAGGGCCCGGGGGGAGCTGTTTTTT. Translating gives CASREDRARGELFF.